The rows below give T cell receptor beta chains drawn from one sample of a study of blood T cell repertoires in COVID-19. The repertoire was sequenced with immunoSEQ multiplex PCR; TCRdb's copy has only in-frame clones and lacks some. Here the sample spans about 270,000 clones, 88% being singletons. The sample taken for sequencing was peripheral blood. These receptors came from a man aged 55-75 years who had recovered from COVID-19. The CDR3 runs from the conserved cysteine through the conserved F or W. Each record gives: V gene, D gene, clone size, J gene, CDR3 DNA, CDR3 protein. The D gene is left open where the match is weak. Rows give clone size only sometimes, using once, few, many, or a class for an expanded clone.

TRBV9	.	few	TRBJ2-3	TGTGCCAGCAGCGAGGAGGGACGGCCCCCCACAGATACGCAGTATTTT	CASSEEGRPPTDTQYF
TRBV27	.	.	TRBJ1-4	TGTGCCAGCAGTTTCCGGGGTTACAGCAATGAAAAACTGTTTTTT	CASSFRGYSNEKLFF
TRBV19	.	.	TRBJ2-7	TGTGCCAGTAGTCAGTGGCCCAACTCCTACGAGCAGTACTTC	CASSQWPNSYEQYF
TRBV21-1	.	.	TRBJ2-2	TGTGCCAGCAGCAAAGCCGGACTCAGACAGGTGAACACCGGGGAGCTGTTTTTT	CASSKAGLRQVNTGELFF
TRBV2	.	.	TRBJ1-5	TGTGCCAGCAAGGAGAGGACAGACATCAATCAGCCCCAGCATTTT	CASKERTDINQPQHF
TRBV5-8	TRBD2	.	TRBJ2-1	TGTGCCAGCAGCTTTGGACTAGCGGGGAGCCTCTCCTACAATGAGCAGTTCTTC	CASSFGLAGSLSYNEQFF
TRBV11-3	TRBD2	.	TRBJ2-3	TGTGCCAGCAGCTTCGGACTAGCGGGGGGCACTACGCAGTATTTT	CASSFGLAGGTTQYF
TRBV5-1	TRBD1	.	TRBJ2-7	TGCGCCAGCAGCTGGACAGGCTACGAGCAGTACTTC	CASSWTGYEQYF
TRBV2	.	.	TRBJ2-7	TGTGCCAGCAGTGAACTGTCCGAGCAGTACTTC	CASSELSEQYF
TRBV5-1	.	.	TRBJ1-3	TGCGCCAGCAGCTCCGGGACAACCAGCAGCACCATATATTTT	CASSSGTTSSTIYF
TRBV18	TRBD1	.	TRBJ1-5	TGTGCCAGCTCACCTCCGGGACAGGGTTTTAATCAGCCCCAGCATTTT	CASSPPGQGFNQPQHF
TRBV18	TRBD1	.	TRBJ1-2	TGTGCCAGCTCACCATTCCCAGGGGGCGATGGCTACACCTTC	CASSPFPGGDGYTF
TRBV10-2	.	few	TRBJ2-7	TGCGCCAGCAGCCTCAGGGGGGTAGGTTCCTACGAGCAGTACTTC	CASSLRGVGSYEQYF